Presented here are 8 T cell receptor beta chains from one specimen sequenced in a study of OX40 agonist ivuxolimab in advanced cancers. Using immunoSEQ multiplex PCR, the repertoire was profiled, and TCRdb retains in-frame clones only, with some absent. The data show about 64,000 clones, roughly 80% seen once. The source material was CD4+ or CD8+ T cells sorted from blood, sampled in a trial of the OX40 agonist ivuxolimab. The receptors were gathered from an adult with an advanced solid tumor such as melanoma, head and neck, liver or kidney cancer.

The chain joins TRBV27 to TRBJ2-3, with D unclear. Trimming took off 4 bases at V and 2 bases at J, with 10 bases between the two ends. Germline CDR1 is MNHEY and CDR2 is SMNVEV (reference sequence). The CDR3 is made up of 14 amino acids. For the CDR3, the DNA is TGTGCCAGCAGTTACGTGGGATTCACAGATACGCAGTATTTT. Translation: CASSYVGFTDTQYF.

The CDR3 here is CASSLGSGLAYHEQFF. CDR3 coding DNA: TGTGCCAGCAGCTTAGGGTCCGGACTAGCGTACCATGAGCAGTTCTTC. This chain connects TRBV11-2 to TRBJ2-1; 9 bases map to TRBD2. The J segment lost 8 bases and the V segment lost 1 base, leaving 9 bases of the junction unmatched. This CDR3 has 16 residues. Germline CDR1 reads SGHAT; CDR2 reads FQNNGV.

The chain uses TRBV7-9 and TRBJ2-7; TRBD1 matches at 7 bases. The CDR3 is 15 amino acids. Germline V lookup: CDR1 SEHNR, CDR2 FQNEAQ (reference sequence). The J segment lost 2 bases and the V segment lost 5 bases, leaving 9 bases of the junction unmatched. The CDR3 sequence is CASSDRDRRPYEQYF. In nucleotides, the CDR3 is TGTGCCAGCAGCGACCGGGACAGACGACCCTACGAGCAGTACTTC.

The chain couples TRBV6-1 to TRBJ2-1; TRBD1 aligns across 8 bases. J lost 4 bases, V lost 1 base, and 3 bases had no gene match. Germline assignment: CDR1 MNHNS and CDR2 SASEGT. The CDR3 extends over 15 amino acids. CDR3 coding DNA: TGTGCCAGCAGTGAAGAACAGGGGGGATACAATGAGCAGTTCTTC. Translating it yields CASSEEQGGYNEQFF.

This clone was recorded at least ten times. The V gene is TRBV27, the J gene TRBJ2-5, with a possible D match to TRBD1 (6 bases). The V end lost 5 bases, the J end lost 5 bases, and 15 bases lay between the germline ends. The CDR3 is 14 residues long. Germline CDR1 is MNHEY and CDR2 is SMNVEV (reference sequence). The chain's CDR3 is CASSAATGLETQYF. As DNA, the CDR3 is TGTGCCAGCAGTGCCGCGACAGGCTTGGAGACCCAGTACTTC.

This rearrangement joins TRBV5-4 to TRBJ2-3; 16 nucleotides line up with TRBD2. Looked up from germline, CDR1 is SGHNT and CDR2 is YYREEE (reference sequence). J gave up 9 bases and V 4 bases, and 8 bases lay outside the gene matches. This CDR3 has 16 amino acids. As DNA, the CDR3 is TGTGCCAGCAGCACCGGGACTAGCGGGGGGGAGGACACGCAGTATTTT. It encodes CASSTGTSGGEDTQYF.

The chain combines TRBV7-9 with TRBJ1-2, with D perhaps matching TRBD1 (5 bases). This CDR3 comprises 13 residues. Between the trimmed V and J ends, which lost 1 base and 6 bases, there was a span of 9 bases. Looked up from germline, CDR1 is SEHNR and CDR2 is FQNEAQ (reference sequence). The CDR3 region is CASSLGGINGYTF. CDR3 bases: TGTGCCAGCAGCTTAGGGGGGATAAATGGCTACACCTTC.

The chain uses TRBV28 and TRBJ1-2; D gene unclear. Trimming left V 2 bases short and J 8 bases short, with 12 bases between. The CDR3 spans 13 residues. Germline assignment: CDR1 MDHEN and CDR2 SYDVKM. CDR3 loop: CASSLTSPRGYTF. The CDR3 region has the DNA TGTGCCAGCAGTTTAACCAGTCCCCGGGGCTACACCTTC.